A selection of T cell receptor beta chains follows, all from one sample in a study of blood T cell repertoires in COVID-19. Assay used: immunoSEQ multiplex PCR; TCRdb lists only in-frame clones, some missing. The sample lists approximately 150,000 clones, around 80% occurring once. Sequences were obtained from PBMCs or T cells enriched from blood (not recorded which). The receptor set was obtained from a woman aged 70-85 years in a cohort exposed to, infected with or recovered from COVID-19 (not recorded which). Both conserved end residues are trimmed from each CDR3. A D gene is named only where the DNA matches it firmly.

TRBV9	TRBD2	TRBJ2-1	ASSDTGTKNYNEQF
TRBV28	-	TRBJ1-2	ASSPSPARGTNYGYT
TRBV4-2	TRBD1	TRBJ1-4	ASSQNRDSSNEKLF
TRBV10-2	TRBD2	TRBJ2-1	ASRTAGLALTLEF
TRBV5-1	-	TRBJ2-5	ASKSDSTRETQY
TRBV19	-	TRBJ2-6	ASSPGRQVSSGANVLT
TRBV7-2	TRBD2	TRBJ2-7	ASSLRGTSGSPYEQY
TRBV7-2	-	TRBJ2-3	ASSPRLGRADTQY
TRBV24-1	TRBD1	TRBJ1-2	ATSDSRTGEIYGYT
TRBV28	TRBD2	TRBJ2-7	ASSLAGLTYEQY
TRBV27	-	TRBJ2-7	ASSTHRAGEQY
TRBV7-9	-	TRBJ2-1	ASSLASGTYNEQF
TRBV12-3/TRBV12-4	TRBD1	TRBJ1-6	ASTHSRGALH
TRBV2	-	TRBJ1-2	ASSVRVSSYGYT
TRBV19	TRBD1	TRBJ2-2	ASSFRTGDTGELF
TRBV6-5	TRBD1	TRBJ1-3	ASRQQGAAGNTIY
TRBV12-3/TRBV12-4	-	TRBJ2-1	ASSPQAYNEQF
TRBV6-2/TRBV6-3	-	TRBJ1-1	ASSYQYTEAF
TRBV6-5	-	TRBJ1-1	ASSYSTVHEAF
TRBV5-1	-	TRBJ1-2	ASSPGRTSHIHGYT
TRBV7-9	-	TRBJ1-2	ASSPRDIPYGYT
TRBV12-5	-	TRBJ1-5	ASGLFRQPQH